The rows below give T cell receptor beta chains drawn from one sample of a study of blood T cell repertoires in COVID-19. Using immunoSEQ multiplex PCR, the repertoire was profiled, and TCRdb retains in-frame clones only, with some absent. The table includes over 150,000 clones, roughly 76% detected once. Sequenced: peripheral blood. These receptors were collected from a woman of 80 years or more with COVID-19, enrolled during active disease. CDR3s leave out the opening cysteine and the closing phenylalanine or tryptophan.

v_call: TRBV10-3
cdr3_aa: AISEGTSGSLDEQY

v_call: TRBV4-3
cdr3_aa: ASSQGLAGDTDTQY

v_call: TRBV27
cdr3_aa: ASSLEGGPYNEQF

v_call: TRBV6-5
cdr3_aa: ASSYYSGSPYNEQF

v_call: TRBV3-1/TRBV3-2
cdr3_aa: ASSQDRLGQGAPTDTQY

v_call: TRBV2
cdr3_aa: ASSDSPNTGELF

v_call: TRBV7-2
cdr3_aa: ASSWVWDSSEQF

v_call: TRBV28
cdr3_aa: ASSLRQGREKLF

v_call: TRBV28
cdr3_aa: GARGGNQPQH

v_call: TRBV9
cdr3_aa: ASSVVGAQGADTQY

v_call: TRBV12-5
cdr3_aa: ASGLTGDNYGYT

v_call: TRBV4-3
cdr3_aa: ASSLLRGQEKRLSNTEAF

v_call: TRBV28
cdr3_aa: ASSYEGARGYT

v_call: TRBV28
cdr3_aa: ASSPSPGQGALGNTIY

v_call: TRBV12-3/TRBV12-4
cdr3_aa: ASSRDITDTQY

v_call: TRBV7-6
cdr3_aa: ASSLEGGGHISYEQY

v_call: TRBV19
cdr3_aa: ASSKGARDTQY

v_call: TRBV27
cdr3_aa: ASSPHGGPSNEQY

v_call: TRBV27
cdr3_aa: ASSHDTGGIAYNEQF

v_call: TRBV24-1
cdr3_aa: ATSDCFRDRCFFT

v_call: TRBV7-8
cdr3_aa: ASSPRTGTYNYGYT

v_call: TRBV4-2
cdr3_aa: ASSQGGQWNTEAF

v_call: TRBV5-1
cdr3_aa: ASRTTASLSYEQY

v_call: TRBV5-1
cdr3_aa: ASSYLAGGPGNEQF

v_call: TRBV5-4
cdr3_aa: ASSLALGDYYGYT

v_call: TRBV6-5
cdr3_aa: ASSYRTGKNEKLF

v_call: TRBV6-5
cdr3_aa: ASSYETGNTEAF

v_call: TRBV15
cdr3_aa: ATSSFDSYYGYT

v_call: TRBV12-1
cdr3_aa: ASSFGQGFYGYT

v_call: TRBV2
cdr3_aa: ASSTTGLGVSYEQY

v_call: TRBV5-4
cdr3_aa: ASSPDEGTQY

v_call: TRBV18
cdr3_aa: ASSPNIVDRTATNEKLF

v_call: TRBV6-1
cdr3_aa: ASSEVPGSGYGYT

v_call: TRBV7-9
cdr3_aa: ASSLVSTGPNTEAF

v_call: TRBV19
cdr3_aa: ASRTDSTSPLH

v_call: TRBV28
cdr3_aa: ASRPLAGDNNEQF

v_call: TRBV30
cdr3_aa: AWSVRQGHYEQY

v_call: TRBV11-3
cdr3_aa: ASSIGTANEETQY

v_call: TRBV18
cdr3_aa: ASSLRLAAGNYEQY

v_call: TRBV19
cdr3_aa: ASSPTQNTEAF

v_call: TRBV4-1
cdr3_aa: ASSLTGFNYGYT

v_call: TRBV7-8
cdr3_aa: ASSPRTSGKTDTQY

v_call: TRBV6-5
cdr3_aa: ASSLAGNYEQY

v_call: TRBV27
cdr3_aa: ASSLTRPRGGNSPLH

v_call: TRBV2
cdr3_aa: ASRLAGGPPF

v_call: TRBV9
cdr3_aa: ASSPGNSWGYEQY

v_call: TRBV10-3
cdr3_aa: AIKPPRGETQY

v_call: TRBV29-1
cdr3_aa: SVSGGTGGFNQPQH

v_call: TRBV29-1
cdr3_aa: SVEQAGEQY

v_call: TRBV7-9
cdr3_aa: ASSLGDSYGYT

v_call: TRBV13
cdr3_aa: ASSLGEREGLDEQF

v_call: TRBV19
cdr3_aa: ASSSSGFYGYT

v_call: TRBV27
cdr3_aa: ASSFLGTDTQY

v_call: TRBV28
cdr3_aa: ASSGGGKNTEAF

v_call: TRBV4-1
cdr3_aa: ASSQDRSGGSYNEQF

v_call: TRBV10-3
cdr3_aa: AISESLDLNEQF

v_call: TRBV27
cdr3_aa: ASSRETGPTDTQY

v_call: TRBV5-1
cdr3_aa: ASSLTGWGYEQY

v_call: TRBV10-3
cdr3_aa: AIGTGIDYT

v_call: TRBV7-2
cdr3_aa: ASSMGLENNEQF